This T cell receptor beta chain derives from a study of control samples from healthy donors and cancer patients (TCRdb year 2020). V is cut by 5 bases and J by 9 bases, and the space between the germline ends is 20 bases. The CDR3, cysteine through phenylalanine, is 15 amino acids long. The CDR3 DNA has 45 bases and is translated from base 1. For CDR1 and CDR2, the germline V gene (reference sequence) lists PRHDT and FYEKMQ. Turning to this clone: Which antigen it targets is not known. Per-base quality was not reported, and no clone a single base away is much larger than it.

Libraries came from the immunoSEQ multiplex PCR assay. Here the immuneACCESS table is served through TCRdb, limited to in-frame sequences with V and J called. Missing clones are a known gap in these copies; in checked studies unresolved V genes cover under half, and the rest lacks a known reason. This sample is represented by some 200,000 clones; about 93% of them were singletons. 1.5% of the sample belongs to the ten largest clones. The V and J segments used are TRBV13 and TRBJ1-3; TRBD1 is perhaps the D gene, given 5 matching bases. The TCR sequence derives from a man aged 50-59 years in good health. Sequenced input: blood. The DNA sequence is as follows: TGTGCCAGCAGCGACTCGACAGAAATTTTGGGCACCATATATTTT. This codes for CASSDSTEILGTIYF.